These 15 T cell receptor beta chains originate from one sample sequenced in a study of a mutant IDH1 vaccine in newly diagnosed glioma. Time point meaning: baseline, week 1 (first vaccination visit). Treatment described: pre-vaccination baseline after standard-of-care therapy. Sequenced by immunoSEQ multiplex PCR; TCRdb stores in-frame clones only, minus some. The sample holds some 95,000 clones, over 75% seen once. The sequences come from PBMCs, collected from a glioma patient treated with radiotherapy, temozolomide or both. Receptor source: a middle-aged man with glioma.

The chain has TRBV9 and TRBJ2-7; 7 bases map to TRBD1. CDR3 size: 15 residues. V dropped 0 bases and J dropped 0; count of bases not matched to a gene: 3. The germline V gene encodes CDR1 SGDLS and CDR2 YYNGEE. This CDR3 reads CASSVGGTASYEQYF. The CDR3, as DNA: TGTGCCAGCAGCGTAGGTGGGACAGCCTCCTACGAGCAGTACTTC.

The chain carries TRBV28 and TRBJ1-2, with D uncertain. V lost 5 bases and J lost 8, with 15 bases in between. This CDR3 comprises 13 residues. The germline V gene has CDR1 MDHEN and CDR2 SYDVKM. CDR3 nucleotides: TGTGCCAGCAGTCCCACCGGGAGCTCGGGCTACACCTTC. Protein: CASSPTGSSGYTF.

The chain is built from TRBV25-1 and TRBJ1-6, with D maybe TRBD1 (5 bases). The CDR3 loop spans 16 amino acids. The V gene lost 3 bases and the J gene lost 6 bases, with 15 bases spanning the gap. Germline V CDR1 and CDR2: MGHDK, SYGVNS. CDR3 nucleotide sequence: TGTGCCAGCAGTGAGTTGGGGGGTATACGTAATTCACCCCTCCACTTT. It codes for CASSELGGIRNSPLHF. Full variable domain (outside the CDR3, taken from reference TRBV25-1 and TRBJ1-6): EADIYQTPRYLVIGTGKKITLECSQTMGHDKMYWYQQDPGMELHLIHYSYGVNSTEKGDLSSESTVSRIRTEHFPLTLESARPSHTSQYLCASSELGGIRNSPLHFGNGTRLTVT.

The chain recombines TRBV5-1 with TRBJ2-5; D could derive from TRBD1 or TRBD2 (6 bases each). The V gene's germline CDR1 is SGHRS and CDR2 YFSETQ. The germline V and J ends were trimmed by 3 bases and 4 bases, with 13 bases remaining between them. The CDR3 is 14 amino acids. The CDR3 coding sequence is TGCGCCAGCAGCTCGTACGGGGGCGTAGAGACCCAGTACTTC. Its protein is CASSSYGGVETQYF.

The chain couples TRBV10-3 to TRBJ2-5, with D perhaps matching TRBD1 or TRBD2 (5 bases each). With 10 bases removed from V and 4 bases from J, the gap between germline ends came to 16 bases. CDR3 length: 13 residues. Germline V lookup: CDR1 ENHRY, CDR2 SYGVKD. The CDR3: CATTGTAGETQYF. As DNA, the CDR3 is TGTGCCACCACCGGGACCGCCGGAGAGACCCAGTACTTC.

The rearrangement uses TRBV2 and TRBJ1-3; D is unclear. The germline CDR1 and CDR2 sequences are SNHLY and FYNNEI. The CDR3 covers 14 residues. Trimming stripped 4 bases from V and 0 bases from J, with 7 bases between. The CDR3 sequence is CASSARTSGNTIYF. CDR3 in DNA: TGTGCCAGCAGTGCCCGGACCTCTGGAAACACCATATATTTT. Based on the CDR3 plus reference TRBV2 and TRBJ1-3, the full variable domain is EPEVTQTPSHQVTQMGQEVILRCVPISNHLYFYWYRQILGQKVEFLVSFYNNEISEKSEIFDDQFSVERPDGSNFTLKIRSTKLEDSAMYFCASSARTSGNTIYFGEGSWLTVV.

The rearrangement joins TRBV4-2 to TRBJ2-1; D remains ambiguous. This CDR3 is built from 15 residues. Germline-derived CDR1 and CDR2 are LGHNA and YNFKEQ. Trimming removed 0 bases at V and 3 bases at J, with 9 bases between. CDR3 DNA: TGTGCCAGCAGCCAAGAAGGCGGAGACTACAATGAGCAGTTCTTC. Translated, it gives CASSQEGGDYNEQFF.

For the CDR3, the DNA is TGCGCCAGCAGGCTAGCGGGTAACTACGAGCAGTACTTC. Translated, it gives CASRLAGNYEQYF. The genes are TRBV10-2 and TRBJ2-7; 8 bases match TRBD2. The CDR3 spans 13 residues. With V trimmed by 6 bases and J by 3 bases, 4 bases remained unmatched. Per germline, CDR1 WSHSY and CDR2 SAAADI.

The V call is TRBV5-1, the J call TRBJ2-3; 12 bases are shared with TRBD1. From germline, CDR1 is SGHRS and CDR2 YFSETQ. This CDR3 region has 18 residues. V lost 4 bases and J lost 6; bases outside the gene matches: 15. The CDR3 protein is CASSRSGTGGSKFDTQYF. The CDR3 bases are TGCGCCAGCAGCCGCTCCGGGACAGGGGGCTCGAAATTTGATACGCAGTATTTT.

The chain joins TRBV5-1 to TRBJ1-3; tentatively, D is TRBD1 (5 bases). The CDR3 is 13 residues long. Germline V gene lookup returns CDR1 SGHRS and CDR2 YFSETQ. V gave up 5 bases and J gave up 0 bases, with 6 bases separating them. The CDR3 sequence: CASRDNSGNTIYF. CDR3 bases: TGCGCCAGCAGGGACAACTCTGGAAACACCATATATTTT. The whole variable domain, remainder taken from reference TRBV5-1 and TRBJ1-3, is KAGVTQTPRYLIKTRGQQVTLSCSPISGHRSVSWYQQTPGQGLQFLFEYFSETQRNKGNFPGRFSGRQFSNSRSEMNVSTLELGDSALYLCASRDNSGNTIYFGEGSWLTVV.

V usage is TRBV5-4 and J usage is TRBJ2-3; D gene unclear. This CDR3 region has 14 residues. Trimming removed 0 bases from V and 1 base from J, with 6 bases in between. Per the germline V gene, CDR1 is SGHNT and CDR2 is YYREEE (reference sequence). This CDR3 is CASSLEWGTDTQYF. The CDR3 DNA follows: TGTGCCAGCAGCTTGGAGTGGGGCACAGATACGCAGTATTTT.

This clone has a single count. The rearrangement links TRBV27 to TRBJ2-5; D gene uncertain. V was pared by 7 bases and J by 5 bases, with 23 bases between. Germline V gene data show CDR1 as MNHEY and CDR2 as SMNVEV (reference sequence). The CDR3 length is 16 residues. The CDR3 reads CASTSRGVTRWETQYF. The CDR3 nucleotides are TGTGCCAGCACCTCCAGAGGTGTGACCCGGTGGGAGACCCAGTACTTC.

The chain employs TRBV9 and TRBJ2-7; D may correspond to TRBD1 or TRBD2 (5 bases each). The CDR3 sequence is 17 residues long. Germline CDR1 reads SGDLS; CDR2 reads YYNGEE. The V end was cut by 4 bases, the J end by 5 bases, with 25 bases between. CDR3 amino acids: CASSPHTGTPSYDEQYF. CDR3 in DNA: TGTGCCAGCAGCCCTCACACCGGGACCCCAAGTTACGACGAGCAGTACTTC.

V is TRBV28 and J is TRBJ1-2; D perhaps matches TRBD1 (6 bases). Trimming pared 5 bases from V and 0 bases from J, leaving 16 bases between. This CDR3 has 16 amino acids. Germline V gene sequence: CDR1 MDHEN, CDR2 SYDVKM. The CDR3 DNA reads TGTGCCAGCAGTCGGCACAGGGTGGGAGCTAACTATGGCTACACCTTC. Translation gives CASSRHRVGANYGYTF.

The rearrangement links TRBV11-1 to TRBJ2-7; D is undetermined. V lost 3 bases and J lost 2, with 5 bases in between. Germline assignment: CDR1 SGHAT and CDR2 FQDESV (reference sequence). The CDR3 extends over 12 amino acids. This CDR3 reads CASSLDPYEQYF. The CDR3 nucleotides read TGTGCCAGCAGCTTGGATCCCTACGAGCAGTACTTC.